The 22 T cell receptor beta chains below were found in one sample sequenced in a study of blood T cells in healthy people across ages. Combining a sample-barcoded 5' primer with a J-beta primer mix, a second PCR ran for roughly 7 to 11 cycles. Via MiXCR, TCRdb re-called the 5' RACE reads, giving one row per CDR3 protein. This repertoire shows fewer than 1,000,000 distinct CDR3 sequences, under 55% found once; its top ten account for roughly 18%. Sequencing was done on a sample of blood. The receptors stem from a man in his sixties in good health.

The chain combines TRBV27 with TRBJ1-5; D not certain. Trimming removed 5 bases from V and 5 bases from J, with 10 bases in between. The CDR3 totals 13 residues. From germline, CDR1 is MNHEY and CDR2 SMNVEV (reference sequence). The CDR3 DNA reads TGTGCCAGCAGTCTAACAAGAGATCAGCCCCAGCATTTT. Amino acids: CASSLTRDQPQHF.

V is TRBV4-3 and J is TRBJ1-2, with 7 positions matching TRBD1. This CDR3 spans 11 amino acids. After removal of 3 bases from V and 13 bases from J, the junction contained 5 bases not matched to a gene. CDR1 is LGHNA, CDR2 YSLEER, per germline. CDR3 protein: CASSQGTVCTF. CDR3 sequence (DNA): TGCGCCAGCAGCCAGGGGACAGTGTGCACCTTC.

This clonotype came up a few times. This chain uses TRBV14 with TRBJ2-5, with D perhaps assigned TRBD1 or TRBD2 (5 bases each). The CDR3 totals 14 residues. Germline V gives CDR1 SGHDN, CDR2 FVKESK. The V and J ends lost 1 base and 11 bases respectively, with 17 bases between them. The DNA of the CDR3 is TGTGCCAGCAGCCAAGTACTGGCTGGGACGGAGCAGTACTTC. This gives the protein CASSQVLAGTEQYF.

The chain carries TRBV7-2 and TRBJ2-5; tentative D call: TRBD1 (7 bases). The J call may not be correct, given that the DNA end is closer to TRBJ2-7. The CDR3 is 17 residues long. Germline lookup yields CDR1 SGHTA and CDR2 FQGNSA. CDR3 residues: CASSGGGANPFRYEQYF. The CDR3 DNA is TGTGCCAGCAGCGGAGGGGGCGCGAACCCATTTCGATACGAGCAGTACTTC.

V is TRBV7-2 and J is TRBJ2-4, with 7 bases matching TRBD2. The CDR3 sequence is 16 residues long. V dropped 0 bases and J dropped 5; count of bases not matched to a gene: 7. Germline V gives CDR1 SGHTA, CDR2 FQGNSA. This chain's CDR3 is CASSLALRAGENIQYF. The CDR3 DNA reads TGTGCCAGCAGCTTAGCGCTTCGCGCGGGAGAAAACATTCAGTACTTC.

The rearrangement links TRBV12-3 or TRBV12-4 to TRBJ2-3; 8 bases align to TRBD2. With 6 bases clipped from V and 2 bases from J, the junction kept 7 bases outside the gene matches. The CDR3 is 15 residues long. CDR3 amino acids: CASSPGLVFTDTQYF. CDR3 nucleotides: TGTGCCAGCAGCCCGGGACTAGTTTTCACAGATACGCAGTATTTT.

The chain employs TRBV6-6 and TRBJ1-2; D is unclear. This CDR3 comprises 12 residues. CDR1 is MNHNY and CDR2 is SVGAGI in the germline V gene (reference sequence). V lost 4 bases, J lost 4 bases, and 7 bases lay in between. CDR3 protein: CASSSRIYGYTF. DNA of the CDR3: TGTGCCAGCAGTTCGCGGATCTATGGCTACACCTTC.

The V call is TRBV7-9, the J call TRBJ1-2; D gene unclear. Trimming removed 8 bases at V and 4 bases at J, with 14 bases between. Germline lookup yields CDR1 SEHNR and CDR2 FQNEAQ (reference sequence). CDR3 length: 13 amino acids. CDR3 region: CASSTPSGYGYTF. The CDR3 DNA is TGTGCCAGCTCTACCCCGTCCGGCTATGGCTACACCTTC. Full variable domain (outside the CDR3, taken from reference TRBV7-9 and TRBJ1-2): DTGVSQNPRHKITKRGQNVTFRCDPISEHNRLYWYRQTLGQGPEFLTYFQNEAQLEKSRLLSDRFSAERPKGSFSTLEIQRTEQGDSAMYLCASSTPSGYGYTFGSGTRLTVV.

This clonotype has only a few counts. The CDR3 DNA follows: TGTGCCAGCAGCTTAGCCCTAGGGGGGACAGATACGCAGTATTTT. Translated: CASSLALGGTDTQYF. V and J are TRBV7-9 and TRBJ2-3; TRBD1 or TRBD2 may be the D gene (6 bases each). The CDR3 runs 15 residues. Trimming removed 0 bases from V and 3 bases from J, with 10 bases in between. Germline-derived CDR1 and CDR2 are SEHNR and FQNEAQ (reference sequence).

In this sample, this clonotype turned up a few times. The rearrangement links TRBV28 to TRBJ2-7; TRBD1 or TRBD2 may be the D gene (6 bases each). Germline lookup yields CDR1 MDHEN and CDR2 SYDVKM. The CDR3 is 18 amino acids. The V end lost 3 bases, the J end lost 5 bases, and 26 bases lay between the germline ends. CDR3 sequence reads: CASSFQRVHTVGGHEQYF. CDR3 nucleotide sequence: TGTGCCAGCAGTTTTCAAAGGGTCCATACAGTAGGGGGGCACGAGCAGTACTTC.

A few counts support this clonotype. CDR3 nucleotides: TGTGCCAGCAGCACCCGAGGCCAAGAGACCCAGTACTTC. Residues: CASSTRGQETQYF. The chain uses TRBV7-8 and TRBJ2-5, with no clear D. V was cut by 5 bases and J by 1 base, with 8 bases left in between. Germline V gene data show CDR1 as SGHVS and CDR2 as FQNEAQ. CDR3 length: 13 residues. The entire variable domain, with the rest obtained from reference TRBV7-8 and TRBJ2-5, is as follows: GAGVSQSPRYKVAKRGQDVALRCDPISGHVSLFWYQQALGQGPEFLTYFQNEAQLDKSGLPSDRFFAERPEGSVSTLKIQRTQQEDSAVYLCASSTRGQETQYFGPGTRLLVL.

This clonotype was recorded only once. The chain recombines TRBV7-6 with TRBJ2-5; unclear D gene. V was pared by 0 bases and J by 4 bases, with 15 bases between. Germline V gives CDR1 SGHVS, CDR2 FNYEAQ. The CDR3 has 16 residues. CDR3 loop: CASSLAAGPTSETQYF. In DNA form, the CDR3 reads TGTGCCAGCAGCTTAGCCGCAGGCCCGACATCAGAGACCCAGTACTTC.

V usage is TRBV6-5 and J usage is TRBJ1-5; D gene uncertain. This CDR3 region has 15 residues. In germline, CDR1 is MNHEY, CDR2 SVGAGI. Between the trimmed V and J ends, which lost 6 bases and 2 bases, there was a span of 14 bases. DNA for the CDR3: TGTGCCAGCAGGCGAAAGGTGGCAGGCAATCAGCCCCAGCATTTT. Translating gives CASRRKVAGNQPQHF.

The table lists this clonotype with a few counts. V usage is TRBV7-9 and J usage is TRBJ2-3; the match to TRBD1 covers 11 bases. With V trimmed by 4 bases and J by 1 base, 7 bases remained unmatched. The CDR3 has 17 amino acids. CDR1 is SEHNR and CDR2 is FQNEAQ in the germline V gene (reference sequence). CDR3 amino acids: CASSSGQGARGTDTQYF. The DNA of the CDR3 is TGTGCCAGCAGCTCCGGACAGGGGGCGCGTGGCACAGATACGCAGTATTTT.

Written as DNA, the CDR3 is TGCAGTGCTAGGAGACAGGGGGCCAGCACAGATACGCAGTATTTT. Protein sequence: CSARRQGASTDTQYF. The rearrangement links TRBV20-1 to TRBJ2-3; 10 bases agree with TRBD1. With 3 bases clipped from V and 0 bases from J, the junction kept 3 bases outside the gene matches. Germline V CDR1 and CDR2: DFQATT, SNEGSKA (reference sequence). This CDR3 comprises 15 residues.

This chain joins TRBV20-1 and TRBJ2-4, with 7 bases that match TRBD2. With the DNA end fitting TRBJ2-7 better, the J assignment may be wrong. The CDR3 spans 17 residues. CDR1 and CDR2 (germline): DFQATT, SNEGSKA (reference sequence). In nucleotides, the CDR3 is TGCAGTGCTAGAGACCGCTTAAGGAACGGGGGGTACTACGAGCAGTACTTC. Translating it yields CSARDRLRNGGYYEQYF.

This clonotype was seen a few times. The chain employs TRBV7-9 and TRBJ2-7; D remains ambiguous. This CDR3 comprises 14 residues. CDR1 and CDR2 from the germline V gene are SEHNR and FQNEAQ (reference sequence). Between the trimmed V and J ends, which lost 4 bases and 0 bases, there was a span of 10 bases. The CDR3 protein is CASSSQSTSYEQYF. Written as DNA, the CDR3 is TGTGCCAGCAGCTCCCAAAGTACCTCCTACGAGCAGTACTTC.

CDR3: CAISEASGVSYNEQFF. The CDR3 DNA reads TGTGCCATCAGTGAGGCTAGCGGGGTCTCCTACAATGAGCAGTTCTTC. The chain couples TRBV10-3 to TRBJ2-1; TRBD2 aligns across 9 bases. The CDR3 consists of 16 residues. The germline V gene has CDR1 ENHRY and CDR2 SYGVKD. The J segment lost 0 bases and the V segment lost 2 bases, leaving 2 bases of the junction unmatched.

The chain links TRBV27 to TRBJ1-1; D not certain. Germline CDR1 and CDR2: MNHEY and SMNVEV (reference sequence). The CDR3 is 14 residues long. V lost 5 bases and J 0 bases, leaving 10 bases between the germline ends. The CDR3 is CASSAPPLNTEAFF. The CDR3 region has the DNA TGTGCCAGCAGTGCCCCTCCATTGAACACTGAAGCTTTCTTT.

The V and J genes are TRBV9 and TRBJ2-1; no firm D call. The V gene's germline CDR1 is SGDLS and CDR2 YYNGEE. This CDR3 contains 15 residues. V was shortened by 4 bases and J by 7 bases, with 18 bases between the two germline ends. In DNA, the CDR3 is TGTGCCAGCAGCCCTAACGTTGGGTCCGCAAATGAGCAGTTCTTC. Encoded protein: CASSPNVGSANEQFF.

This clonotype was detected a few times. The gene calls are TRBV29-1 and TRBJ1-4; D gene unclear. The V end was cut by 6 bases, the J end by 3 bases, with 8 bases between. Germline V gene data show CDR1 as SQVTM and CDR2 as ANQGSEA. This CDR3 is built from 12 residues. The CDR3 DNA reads TGCAGCGTAGTTCTCGCTAATGAAAAACTGTTTTTT. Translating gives CSVVLANEKLFF.

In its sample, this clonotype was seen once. The CDR3 here is CSARDRVAGGIRTDTQYF. CDR3 in DNA: TGCAGTGCTAGAGATAGGGTGGCAGGGGGCATTAGAACAGATACGCAGTATTTT. The chain links TRBV20-1 to TRBJ2-3; 8 bases line up with TRBD1. The CDR3 covers 18 residues. V lost 0 bases to trimming and J lost 3 bases; unmatched junction nucleotides: 14. Germline V gene sequence: CDR1 DFQATT, CDR2 SNEGSKA (reference sequence).